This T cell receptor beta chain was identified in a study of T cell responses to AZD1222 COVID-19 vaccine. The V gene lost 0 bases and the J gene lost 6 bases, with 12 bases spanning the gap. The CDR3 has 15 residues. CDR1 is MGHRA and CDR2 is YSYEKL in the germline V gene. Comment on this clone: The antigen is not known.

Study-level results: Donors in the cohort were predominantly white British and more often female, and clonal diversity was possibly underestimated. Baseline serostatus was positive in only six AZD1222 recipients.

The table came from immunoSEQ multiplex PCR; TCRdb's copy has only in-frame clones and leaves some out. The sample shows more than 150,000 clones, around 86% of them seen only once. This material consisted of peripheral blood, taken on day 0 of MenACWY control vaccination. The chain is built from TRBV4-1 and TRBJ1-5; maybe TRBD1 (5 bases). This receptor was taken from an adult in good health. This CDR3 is CASSQDGGPAQPQHF. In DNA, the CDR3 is TGCGCCAGCAGCCAAGACGGGGGACCGGCTCAGCCCCAGCATTTT.